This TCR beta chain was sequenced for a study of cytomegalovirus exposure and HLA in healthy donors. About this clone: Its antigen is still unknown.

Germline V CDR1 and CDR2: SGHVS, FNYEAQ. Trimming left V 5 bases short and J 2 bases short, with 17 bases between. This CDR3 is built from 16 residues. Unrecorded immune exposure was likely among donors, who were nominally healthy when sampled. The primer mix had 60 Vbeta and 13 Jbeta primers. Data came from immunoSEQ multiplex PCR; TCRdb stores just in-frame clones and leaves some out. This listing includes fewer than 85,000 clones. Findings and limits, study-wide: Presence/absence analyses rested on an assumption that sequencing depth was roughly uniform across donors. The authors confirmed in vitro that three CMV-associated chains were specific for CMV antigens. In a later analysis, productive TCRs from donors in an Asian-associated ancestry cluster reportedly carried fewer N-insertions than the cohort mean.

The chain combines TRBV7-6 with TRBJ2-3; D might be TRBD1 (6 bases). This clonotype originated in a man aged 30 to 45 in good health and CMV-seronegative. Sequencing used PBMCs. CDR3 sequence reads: CASSPTGSLDTDTQYF. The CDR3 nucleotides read TGTGCCAGCAGCCCGACAGGTTCCTTAGACACAGATACGCAGTATTTT.